The next 24 T cell receptor beta chains were all read from a single sample in a study of monozygotic twins with cystic fibrosis. The table came from immunoSEQ multiplex PCR; TCRdb's copy has only in-frame clones and leaves some out. The data contain 34,000 or so clones, over 80% of them singletons. The sequenced sample consisted of blood. The origin of the receptors is a boy between 2 and 10 years old with cystic fibrosis.

The CDR3 nucleotides are TGTGCCAGCAGCCCGTGGGAGGACTCGCGCACAGATACGCAGTATTTT. Translating it yields CASSPWEDSRTDTQYF. The rearrangement uses TRBV9 and TRBJ2-3; TRBD2 is a possible D gene (6 bases). With 4 bases removed from V and 1 base from J, the gap between germline ends came to 16 bases. The CDR3 is 16 amino acids. Germline loops: CDR1 SGDLS, CDR2 YYNGEE.

The rearrangement joins TRBV10-2 to TRBJ1-1; D remains unclear. CDR3 length: 13 residues. Germline-derived CDR1 and CDR2 are WSHSY and SAAADI. V lost 3 bases and J lost 4, with 9 bases in between. CDR3 protein: CASSERPGTEAFF. The DNA for the CDR3 is TGCGCCAGCAGTGAACGGCCAGGCACTGAAGCTTTCTTT.

V and J are TRBV6-5 and TRBJ2-1; D is ambiguous. Germline-derived CDR1 and CDR2 are MNHEY and SVGAGI. There are 13 residues in the CDR3. Trimming removed 3 bases at V and 4 bases at J, with 7 bases between. The CDR3 coding sequence is TGTGCCAGCAGTTATCTAGGGTACAATGAGCAGTTCTTC. It codes for CASSYLGYNEQFF.

The chain joins TRBV6-5 to TRBJ2-5; D call uncertain. The CDR3 runs to 13 residues. Germline CDR1 is MNHEY and CDR2 is SVGAGI. The V and J ends lost 8 bases and 0 bases respectively, with 10 bases between them. The CDR3: CASALGNQETQYF. The CDR3 DNA sequence: TGTGCCAGCGCTCTAGGAAACCAAGAGACCCAGTACTTC.

This chain joins TRBV11-2 and TRBJ1-2; the match to TRBD1 covers 7 bases. The CDR3 sequence is 15 residues long. CDR1 and CDR2 (germline): SGHAT, FQNNGV. The V gene end was trimmed by 0 bases and the J gene end by 1 base; junction bases not matched to a gene: 2. The CDR3 reads CASSLDGTVNYGYTF. The CDR3 bases are TGTGCCAGCAGCTTAGACGGGACAGTTAACTATGGCTACACCTTC.

This sequence joins TRBV19 and TRBJ2-3, with 10 bases that match TRBD1. Germline V gene data show CDR1 as LNHDA and CDR2 as SQIVND (reference sequence). V lost 1 base and J lost 3; bases outside the gene matches: 4. The CDR3 sequence is 16 residues long. The CDR3 loop is CASSIVPGQGTDTQYF. The CDR3, as DNA: TGTGCCAGTAGTATAGTCCCGGGACAGGGGACAGATACGCAGTATTTT. Supplemented by reference TRBV19 and TRBJ2-3, the full variable domain reads DGGITQSPKYLFRKEGQNVTLSCEQNLNHDAMYWYRQDPGQGLRLIYYSQIVNDFQKGDIAEGYSVSREKKESFPLTVTSAQKNPTAFYLCASSIVPGQGTDTQYFGPGTRLTVL.

This sequence joins TRBV5-4 and TRBJ2-7, with D possibly being TRBD2 (6 bases). The V end lost 2 bases, the J end lost 2 bases, and 17 bases lay between the germline ends. Germline CDR1 is SGHNT and CDR2 is YYREEE (reference sequence). The CDR3 spans 16 residues. The CDR3 loop reads CASSFRGGQIAYEQYF. In nucleotides, the CDR3 is TGTGCCAGCAGCTTCCGAGGAGGGCAGATCGCCTACGAGCAGTACTTC. Complete variable domain (other parts from reference TRBV5-4 and TRBJ2-7): ETGVTQSPTHLIKTRGQQVTLRCSSQSGHNTVSWYQQALGQGPQFIFQYYREEENGRGNFPPRFSGLQFPNYSSELNVNALELDDSALYLCASSFRGGQIAYEQYFGPGTRLTVT.

The chain combines TRBV6-1 with TRBJ2-2; TRBD2 matches at 7 bases. The V segment lost 3 bases and the J segment 2 bases; nucleotides outside the gene matches: 12. CDR1 is MNHNS and CDR2 is SASEGT in the germline V gene. The length of the CDR3 is 18 residues. CDR3 sequence: CASSDRGSGGGNTGELFF. In DNA form, the CDR3 reads TGTGCCAGCAGTGATCGGGGCAGCGGCGGGGGAAACACCGGGGAGCTGTTTTTT.

The chain combines TRBV18 with TRBJ2-7, with a weak D call TRBD1 (6 bases). Trimming cost V 2 bases and J 2 bases, with 7 bases left between them. The CDR3 length is 13 residues. Germline V gene sequence: CDR1 KGHSH, CDR2 LQKENI. CDR3 in amino acids: CASSPGGTYEQYF. The CDR3 DNA sequence: TGTGCCAGCTCACCAGGGGGCACCTACGAGCAGTACTTC. Full variable domain (outside the CDR3, taken from reference TRBV18 and TRBJ2-7): NAGVMQNPRHLVRRRGQEARLRCSPMKGHSHVYWYRQLPEEGLKFMVYLQKENIIDESGMPKERFSAEFPKEGPSILRIQQVVRGDSAAYFCASSPGGTYEQYFGPGTRLTVT.

The rearrangement links TRBV4-1 to TRBJ2-7, with D maybe TRBD2 (6 bases). Germline V CDR1 and CDR2: MGHRA, YSYEKL. The CDR3 spans 16 residues. V was trimmed by 3 bases and J by 0 bases, leaving 15 bases between them. This CDR3 is CASSQGWGDSSYEQYF. The CDR3 nucleotides read TGCGCCAGCAGCCAGGGGTGGGGGGATTCCTCCTACGAGCAGTACTTC.

This clone was detected only once. The chain recombines TRBV4-2 with TRBJ1-5, with D possibly being TRBD1 (5 bases). The CDR3 contains 15 residues. Trimming shortened V by 0 bases and J by 4 bases, and 10 bases separated the two germline ends. Germline loops: CDR1 LGHNA, CDR2 YNFKEQ. DNA of the CDR3: TGTGCCAGCAGCCAAGAACGGGGGGGTAATCAGCCCCAGCATTTT. The encoded protein is CASSQERGGNQPQHF.

In this sample, this clone turned up a few times. The genes are TRBV9 and TRBJ1-1; tentatively, D is TRBD1 (5 bases). In germline, CDR1 is SGDLS, CDR2 YYNGEE. Trimming took 0 bases from V and 4 from J, leaving 7 bases between them. The CDR3 loop spans 13 amino acids. The CDR3 nucleotides are TGTGCCAGCAGCGTAGGGGGCCCCACTGAAGCTTTCTTT. It yields the protein CASSVGGPTEAFF.

The J gene is TRBJ2-7, the V gene TRBV5-4, with TRBD2 matching 7 bases. Germline-derived CDR1 and CDR2 are SGHNT and YYREEE (reference sequence). This CDR3 has 17 residues. V lost 4 bases and J lost 6; bases outside the gene matches: 19. CDR3 sequence (DNA): TGTGCCAGCAGCGATCCTGGGGAGGGAGGGCCCCTAGGCGAGCAGTACTTC. Its protein is CASSDPGEGGPLGEQYF.

The chain has TRBV9 and TRBJ1-1, with TRBD1 matching 9 bases. With 4 bases clipped from V and 6 bases from J, the junction kept 7 bases outside the gene matches. Germline assignment: CDR1 SGDLS and CDR2 YYNGEE. The CDR3 has 14 amino acids. The CDR3 loop is CASSTGQGAAEAFF. CDR3 nucleotide sequence: TGTGCCAGCAGCACGGGACAGGGTGCCGCTGAAGCTTTCTTT.

This clone turned up a few times. This rearrangement joins TRBV19 to TRBJ1-2, with 9 positions matching TRBD1. The V gene's germline CDR1 is LNHDA and CDR2 SQIVND (reference sequence). This CDR3 contains 15 residues. Trimming cost V 5 bases and J 8 bases; bases outside gene matches: 12. This CDR3 reads CASSAQPGQGVGYTF. The CDR3 nucleotides are TGTGCCAGTAGTGCCCAGCCGGGACAGGGTGTCGGCTACACCTTC.

This chain links TRBV7-8 with TRBJ2-3, with TRBD1 matching 7 bases. J gave up 2 bases and V 2 bases, and 4 bases lay outside the gene matches. Germline V gene sequence: CDR1 SGHVS, CDR2 FQNEAQ. There are 15 residues in the CDR3. CDR3 amino acids: CASSLTGATTDTQYF. DNA of the CDR3: TGTGCCAGCAGCTTAACAGGGGCTACCACAGATACGCAGTATTTT.

This sequence joins TRBV5-1 and TRBJ2-1; 9 bases are a match to TRBD2. In germline, CDR1 is SGHRS, CDR2 YFSETQ. The CDR3 length is 18 residues. Germline trimming cut 0 bases from V and 0 bases from J; bases unmatched to any gene: 7. The CDR3 DNA is TGCGCCAGCAGCTTGGCCAGCGGGGGGTTGCCCTCCTACAATGAGCAGTTCTTC. Translating gives CASSLASGGLPSYNEQFF. Full variable domain (rest looked up from reference TRBV5-1 and TRBJ2-1): KAGVTQTPRYLIKTRGQQVTLSCSPISGHRSVSWYQQTPGQGLQFLFEYFSETQRNKGNFPGRFSGRQFSNSRSEMNVSTLELGDSALYLCASSLASGGLPSYNEQFFGPGTRLTVL.

This clone came up a few times. J is TRBJ1-4 and V is TRBV6-5; D ambiguous. Trimming shortened V by 2 bases and J by 4 bases, and 11 bases separated the two germline ends. CDR1 and CDR2 (germline): MNHEY, SVGAGI. CDR3 length equals 15 residues. The DNA for the CDR3 is TGTGCCAGCAGTTACGCGCGCGGTCTTAATGAAAAACTGTTTTTT. Translated: CASSYARGLNEKLFF.

The gene calls are TRBV27 and TRBJ2-2; D is unclear. Germline CDR1 and CDR2: MNHEY and SMNVEV (reference sequence). The CDR3 has 13 amino acids. The V end was cut by 3 bases, the J end by 4 bases, with 6 bases between. The CDR3: CASSLQGTGELFF. The CDR3 region has the DNA TGTGCCAGCAGTTTGCAAGGCACCGGGGAGCTGTTTTTT.

The rearrangement links TRBV5-1 to TRBJ2-5; TRBD2 is a possible D gene (7 bases). The CDR3 is 15 amino acids. The germline V gene encodes CDR1 SGHRS and CDR2 YFSETQ. Trimming stripped 1 base from V and 10 bases from J, with 20 bases between. In DNA form, the CDR3 reads TGCGCCAGCAGCTTGTTCGGGGGGCCTGGTTCGGACCAGTACTTC. Amino acid sequence: CASSLFGGPGSDQYF.

The table lists this clone with a few counts. The chain employs TRBV7-2 and TRBJ2-7; no reliable D call. The CDR3 runs to 12 residues. V lost 5 bases, J lost 6 bases, and 11 bases lay in between. Germline V gene lookup returns CDR1 SGHTA and CDR2 FQGNSA. The CDR3 spells CASSPLGIEQYF. DNA for the CDR3: TGTGCCAGCAGCCCGCTGGGGATCGAGCAGTACTTC.

The chain employs TRBV5-1 and TRBJ1-3; D remains unclear. This CDR3 comprises 14 residues. V lost 0 bases and J 2 bases, leaving 6 bases between the germline ends. The germline V gene has CDR1 SGHRS and CDR2 YFSETQ. CDR3 nucleotides: TGCGCCAGCAGCTTGGGGGGAACTGGAAACACCATATATTTT. Its protein product is CASSLGGTGNTIYF.

The chain recombines TRBV11-2 with TRBJ2-5, with 10 bases that match TRBD2. CDR3 size: 18 residues. Germline V CDR1 and CDR2: SGHAT, FQNNGV. Trimming cost V 1 base and J 0 bases; bases outside gene matches: 8. DNA for the CDR3: TGTGCCAGCAGCTTAGGCATTAGCGGGGGGTCCTACCAAGAGACCCAGTACTTC. Translating gives CASSLGISGGSYQETQYF.

The genes are TRBV27 and TRBJ1-1, with D unclear. The germline V gene has CDR1 MNHEY and CDR2 SMNVEV (reference sequence). V lost 6 bases to trimming and J lost 1 base, with 9 bases between them. The CDR3 totals 13 residues. In DNA, the CDR3 is TGTGCCAGCAGACCTCCGTCGAACACTGAAGCTTTCTTT. It is translated as CASRPPSNTEAFF.